This T cell receptor beta chain comes out of a study of blood T cell repertoires in COVID-19 (dated by TCRdb to about 2020). With respect to the entire study: The collaborator samples originated in the United States, Italy and Spain and spanned the acute and convalescent phases of COVID-19. The prospective study material was composed of cDNA or gDNA derived from T cells, B-cell-depleted T cells, or PBMCs. Deeply sampled blood TCRbeta repertoires from subjects exposed to, actively infected with, or recovered from COVID-19 were included in the dataset. The repertoires were released in a freely available public database meant as a resource for research on the immune response to SARS-CoV-2. Samples came from the ongoing ImmuneRACE study (first 160 participants) plus 1,254 subjects from 6 global collaborators. A de-identified subject ID, COVID-19 status, age in years and sex were almost always included in the sample metadata. Where available, HLA class I and class II types were obtained from metadata supplied by the sample provider rather than from assay-based typing. Points the paper makes about the study in general: The amount of clinical and demographic metadata varied by source and participant and was provided uncurated.

The collaborating institutions used their own protocols to collect whole blood in K2EDTA tubes. Collaborator samples were shipped for TCRbeta analysis as frozen whole blood, isolated PBMCs, or DNA extracted from either sample type. Trimming accounts for 6 bases at V and 5 bases at J, while the number of junction bases matched to no gene is 5. From the germline V gene, CDR1 is SGHTA and CDR2 is FQGNSA. The CDR3 numbers 14 residues from cysteine through phenylalanine. CDR3 DNA only is kept here, 42 bases in frame from base 1. This clone has a single count. This clone's antigen is unknown. No much larger clonotype is one base removed from it; base qualities were not supplied. The immunoSEQ Assay, a bias-controlled multiplex PCR, was used to amplify TCRbeta CDR3 regions from genomic DNA. The study's own analysis went as follows. Nucleated cell counts per sample were estimated from amplification of reference gene primers within the assay. To quantify the absolute abundance of each unique TCRbeta CDR3 rearrangement, sequence reads were collapsed and filtered. For each sample, productive Simpson clonality was calculated as the square root of Simpson's diversity index across productive rearrangements. The table was pulled from immuneACCESS by TCRdb, which kept in-frame rearrangements only. Such tables lose some clones; where checked, under half of the loss comes from unresolved V genes, and the rest has no known cause. From that table come the V and J calls and clone size; the DNA was used to work out D and trimming. In all, the sample holds around 200,000 clones, and under 90% of those were seen once. The biggest ten clones account for approximately 15% of the sample.

The sequence is built from TRBV7-2 and TRBJ2-4, with 9 junctional bases fitting TRBD1. The sample consisted of peripheral blood. The TCR comes from a man under 40 with active or convalescent COVID-19. The sequenced DNA: TGTGCCAGCAGGTGGACAGGGGAGGAAAACATTCAGTACTTC. The translation is CASRWTGEENIQYF.